Listed here are 21 T cell receptor beta chains from one sample, sequenced in a study of blood T cells in healthy people across ages. Together with a sample-barcoded 5' primer, a J-beta primer mix was included in a second PCR lasting roughly 7 to 11 cycles. TCRdb re-derived calls from the 5' RACE reads in MiXCR, one entry per CDR3 protein. The table includes 850,000 to 1,100,000 distinct CDR3 sequences, around two fifths detected once. The sequenced material came from blood. Receptors were obtained from a man aged 18 to 35 in good health.

The chain joins TRBV9 to TRBJ1-5; maybe TRBD1 (6 bases). V was trimmed by 4 bases and J by 6 bases, leaving 20 bases between them. CDR1 and CDR2 (germline): SGDLS, YYNGEE. The CDR3 has 16 residues. CDR3 bases: TGTGCCAGCAGCCCAAGCTCAGGGGAGCTGGGTCAGCCCCAGCATTTT. Protein product: CASSPSSGELGQPQHF.

The chain uses TRBV4-2 and TRBJ2-1, with a tentative D call TRBD2 (5 bases). Germline values: CDR1 LGHNA, CDR2 YNFKEQ. The V and J ends lost 2 bases and 9 bases respectively, with 8 bases between them. The CDR3 consists of 12 residues. The CDR3 DNA sequence: TGTGCCAGCAGCCAAAGTCGGGGTGAGCAGTTCTTC. Protein sequence: CASSQSRGEQFF.

The sample holds a few counts of this clonotype. The J gene is TRBJ2-7, the V gene TRBV12-3 or TRBV12-4; D is unclear. V was shortened by 4 bases and J by 3 bases, with 10 bases between the two germline ends. The CDR3 contains 13 residues. As DNA, the CDR3 is TGTGCCAGCAGTTCAACGGACGGCTACGAGCAGTACTTC. It yields the protein CASSSTDGYEQYF.

This clonotype was observed a few times. The chain uses TRBV20-1 and TRBJ2-1; 10 nucleotides line up with TRBD1. Germline V gene data show CDR1 as DFQATT and CDR2 as SNEGSKA (reference sequence). The CDR3 contains 15 residues. The ends lost 0 bases at V and 12 bases at J; junction bases unmatched: 11. CDR3 sequence reads: CSARDLRGQGRGQFF. The CDR3 bases are TGCAGTGCTAGAGATCTGCGGGGACAGGGGAGGGGGCAGTTCTTC.

The V call is TRBV18, the J call TRBJ1-3; 9 nucleotides match TRBD1. V was pared by 3 bases and J by 3 bases, with 9 bases of the junction left unmatched. The CDR3 length is 17 residues. Germline V CDR1 and CDR2: KGHSH, LQKENI. The CDR3 DNA follows: TGTGCCAGCTCACCCCAGGGCACAGGGGGCAATGGAAACACCATATATTTT. Amino acids: CASSPQGTGGNGNTIYF.

This rearrangement joins TRBV2 to TRBJ2-1; 9 bases are shared with TRBD1. J gave up 4 bases and V 3 bases, and 13 bases lay outside the gene matches. Looked up from germline, CDR1 is SNHLY and CDR2 is FYNNEI. CDR3 length equals 18 residues. CDR3: CASSDGRAGTGSYNEQFF. CDR3 DNA: TGTGCCAGCAGTGATGGTCGCGCCGGGACAGGGTCTTACAATGAGCAGTTCTTC.

This chain connects TRBV27 to TRBJ2-1; D gene ambiguous. The CDR3 contains 12 residues. V was trimmed by 5 bases and J by 6 bases, leaving 8 bases between them. Germline V gene lookup returns CDR1 MNHEY and CDR2 SMNVEV (reference sequence). CDR3 nucleotides: TGTGCCAGCAGTCTAACCCCCAATGAGCAGTTCTTC. This encodes CASSLTPNEQFF.

Points on this clonotype: A single base separates this from a much larger clone, so it may be a read error. The chain links TRBV25-1 to TRBJ2-7; D is unresolved. Per germline, CDR1 MGHDK and CDR2 SYGVNS. The CDR3 sequence is 10 residues long. V lost 3 bases and J lost 10, with 7 bases in between. The CDR3 loop is CASSEAVQYF. The CDR3 DNA follows: TGTGCCAGCAGTGAGGCGGTTCAGTACTTC.

This clonotype was counted between two and nine times. The genes are TRBV12-3 or TRBV12-4 and TRBJ2-6, with D uncertain. V shed 7 bases and J shed 4 bases, with 14 bases lying between them. The CDR3 totals 15 residues. CDR3 DNA: TGTGCCAGCACCCCCTTTCGGGCGGGGGCCAACGTCCTGACTTTC. It codes for CASTPFRAGANVLTF.

The rearrangement joins TRBV24-1 to TRBJ1-2; tentative D call: TRBD1 (5 bases). The CDR3 length is 14 residues. The V and J ends lost 3 bases and 5 bases respectively, with 12 bases between them. Germline CDR1 reads KGHDR; CDR2 reads SFDVKD. The CDR3: CATSDQGNGYGYTF. For the CDR3, the DNA is TGTGCCACCAGTGATCAGGGCAATGGATATGGCTACACCTTC.

The J gene is TRBJ2-3, the V gene TRBV12-3 or TRBV12-4; 7 bases fit TRBD1. Unmatched junction bases numbered 6, after V lost 10 bases and J lost 2 bases. The CDR3 sequence is 13 residues long. CDR3 in amino acids: CATGQDFTDTQYF. The CDR3 DNA is TGTGCCACCGGACAGGATTTCACAGATACGCAGTATTTT.

The J gene is TRBJ2-3, the V gene TRBV20-1; D is undetermined. From germline, CDR1 is DFQATT and CDR2 SNEGSKA (reference sequence). V was shortened by 5 bases and J by 6 bases, with 9 bases between the two germline ends. There are 11 residues in the CDR3. CDR3 bases: TGCAGTGCTTCCCTGGATGATACGCAGTATTTT. Its protein is CSASLDDTQYF.

The chain employs TRBV20-1 and TRBJ2-1; D is perhaps TRBD1 (5 bases). TRBJ2-7 matches the DNA end more closely, so the J call is doubtful. The germline gives CDR1 DFQATT, CDR2 SNEGSKA (reference sequence). The CDR3 loop spans 13 amino acids. This CDR3 is CSVKQETYNEQYF. Here the CDR3 DNA reads TGCAGTGTTAAACAGGAGACCTACAATGAGCAGTACTTC.

The chain combines TRBV20-1 with TRBJ1-4, with D maybe TRBD1 (5 bases). This CDR3 has 14 residues. V was trimmed by 0 bases and J by 8 bases, leaving 13 bases between them. Germline V gene data show CDR1 as DFQATT and CDR2 as SNEGSKA (reference sequence). CDR3 residues: CSARDRGTGEKLFF. DNA of the CDR3: TGCAGTGCTAGAGATCGGGGGACGGGAGAAAAACTGTTTTTT.

V gene TRBV2 combines with J gene TRBJ2-5; 7 bases line up with TRBD2. V gave up 5 bases and J gave up 5 bases; unmatched junction bases: 8. Germline CDR1 reads SNHLY; CDR2 reads FYNNEI. This CDR3 is 14 amino acids long. CDR3 loop: CASSRNGGGETQYF. CDR3 nucleotides: TGTGCCAGCAGTCGGAACGGGGGAGGGGAGACCCAGTACTTC.

V usage is TRBV7-2 and J usage is TRBJ2-5; D remains ambiguous. The V and J ends lost 1 base and 0 bases respectively, with 15 bases between them. This CDR3 region has 17 residues. Germline V gene sequence: CDR1 SGHTA, CDR2 FQGNSA. CDR3 residues: CASSLELRMFNQETQYF. The CDR3, as DNA: TGTGCCAGCAGCTTAGAATTGCGGATGTTTAACCAAGAGACCCAGTACTTC.

The count of this clonotype is one. At one of its ends the junction is not consistent with the germline gene, which may arise from a read error. The chain couples TRBV20-1 to TRBJ1-2; D unresolved. Germline V gene lookup returns CDR1 DFQATT and CDR2 SNEGSKA (reference sequence). The CDR3 has 11 amino acids. CDR3 residues: CSASAGSGYIF. CDR3 nucleotide sequence: TGCAGTGCTAGCGCAGGATCAGGCTACATCTTC.

The rearrangement joins TRBV7-2 to TRBJ2-1; D is undetermined. The DNA end lines up better with TRBJ2-7; the J call may be wrong. The CDR3 runs to 13 residues. Germline assignment: CDR1 SGHTA and CDR2 FQGNSA. DNA for the CDR3: TGTGCCAGCAGCCCATCGCCCTACAATGAGCAGTACTTC. This gives the protein CASSPSPYNEQYF.

The chain has TRBV12-5 and TRBJ2-3; D may be TRBD1 (6 bases). V was pared by 7 bases and J by 0 bases, with 11 bases between. This CDR3 contains 14 residues. The V gene's germline CDR1 is LGHNT and CDR2 FRNRAP. The CDR3 spells CASAQDSSTDTQYF. CDR3 coding DNA: TGTGCTAGTGCCCAGGACAGCAGCACAGATACGCAGTATTTT.

This rearrangement joins TRBV6-5 to TRBJ1-6, with D possibly being TRBD1 (6 bases). The V end lost 2 bases, the J end lost 7 bases, and 9 bases lay between the germline ends. Germline lookup yields CDR1 MNHEY and CDR2 SVGAGI. The CDR3 extends over 14 amino acids. CDR3 loop: CASSYGQRNSPLHF. The CDR3, as DNA: TGTGCCAGCAGTTACGGACAGCGGAATTCACCCCTCCACTTT.

CDR3 coding DNA: TGCAGTGCTAGAGAGTCGGACACACTTTTTCCGGAGACCCAGTACTTC. Protein: CSARESDTLFPETQYF. The chain joins TRBV20-1 to TRBJ2-5; D may be TRBD1 (5 bases). Deletions cut 0 bases from V and 5 bases from J, with 19 bases between. Germline CDR1 DFQATT, CDR2 SNEGSKA (reference sequence). The CDR3 loop spans 16 amino acids.